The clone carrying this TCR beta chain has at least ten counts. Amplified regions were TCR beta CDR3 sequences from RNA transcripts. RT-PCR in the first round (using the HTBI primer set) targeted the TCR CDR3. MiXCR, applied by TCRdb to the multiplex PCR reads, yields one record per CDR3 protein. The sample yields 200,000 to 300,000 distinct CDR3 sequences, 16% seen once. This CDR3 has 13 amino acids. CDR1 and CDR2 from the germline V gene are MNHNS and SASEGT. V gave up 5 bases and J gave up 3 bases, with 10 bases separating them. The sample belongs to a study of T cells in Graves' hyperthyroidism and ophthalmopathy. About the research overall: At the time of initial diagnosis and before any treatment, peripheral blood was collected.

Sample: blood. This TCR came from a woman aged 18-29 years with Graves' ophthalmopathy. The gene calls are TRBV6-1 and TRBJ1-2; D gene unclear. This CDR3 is CASSKTLYYGYTF. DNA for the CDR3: TGTGCCAGCAGTAAGACGCTTTACTATGGCTACACCTTC.